These T cell receptor beta chains were read from a single sample in a study of T-cell reconstitution after alpha-beta-depleted transplantation in children. TCRdb redid the calling of the PCR reads with MiXCR, one entry per CDR3 protein. The repertoire holds around 200,000 distinct CDR3 sequences, with approximately 9% as singletons. Specimen: PBMCs from the stem cell graft donor, collected from the stem cell graft. These receptors were taken from a human donor who donated a stem cell graft to a child with acute lymphoblastic leukemia. CDR3s include the opening cysteine and the closing phenylalanine or tryptophan. D genes are given only for firm matches. Only some rows state a clone size, as once, few, many or a class for expanded clones.

CDR3nt,CDR3aa,j_gene,v_gene,abundance,d_gene
TGTGCCAGCAGCGTAGGGGCTAGCGGGGGCCTCACAGATACGCAGTATTTT,CASSVGASGGLTDTQYF,TRBJ2-3,TRBV9,many,TRBD2
TGTGCCAGCAGCGAAGGACTCATCAACACTGAAGCTTTCTTT,CASSEGLINTEAFF,TRBJ1-1,TRBV12-3/TRBV12-4,medium-sized,-
TGCGCCAGCAGGGTACAGCCGGGGGCCAATGAGCAGTTCTTC,CASRVQPGANEQFF,TRBJ2-1,TRBV5-1,many,-
TGTGCCAGCAGCAAACCAGAGACAGTAAACACTGAAGCTTTCTTT,CASSKPETVNTEAFF,TRBJ1-1,TRBV7-9,many,-
TGTGCCAGCAGTCTGGGACAGGGGAAGGAAAAACTGTTTTTT,CASSLGQGKEKLFF,TRBJ1-4,TRBV6-5,-,TRBD1
TGTGCCAGCAGCTCCTCGGGACAGGGAAGCTATGGCTACACCTTC,CASSSSGQGSYGYTF,TRBJ1-2,TRBV12-3/TRBV12-4,many,TRBD1
TGTGCCAGCAGCCAGGACGGGAGAGGAGATACGCAGTATTTT,CASSQDGRGDTQYF,TRBJ2-3,TRBV7-2,-,-
TGTGCCAGCAGCCCAAAGGGGTTCTGGAATCAGCCCCAGCATTTT,CASSPKGFWNQPQHF,TRBJ1-5,TRBV21-1,-,-
TGTGCCACCAGTGAGTTGGGACAACCAGATACGCAGTATTTT,CATSELGQPDTQYF,TRBJ2-3,TRBV24-1,few,-
TGCGCCAGCAGTGAGTCGAGGGATGAGCAGTTCTTC,CASSESRDEQFF,TRBJ2-1,TRBV10-2,many,-
TGCGCCAGCAGACAAACTAGCGGGGGCCCCATCTACGAGCAGTACTTC,CASRQTSGGPIYEQYF,TRBJ2-7,TRBV5-1,-,TRBD2
TGTGCCATCTACCCGGGGGATAGCGGGGAGCTGTTTTTT,CAIYPGDSGELFF,TRBJ2-2,TRBV12-3/TRBV12-4,many,-
TGTGCCAGCAGTTCCAGGGACTCCCGCTATGGCTACACCTTC,CASSSRDSRYGYTF,TRBJ1-2,TRBV6-5,few,-
TGCGCCAGCAGCCAAGATCCGGGGACAGAGACCCAGTACTTC,CASSQDPGTETQYF,TRBJ2-5,TRBV4-1,-,-
TGTGCCAGCAGCTTGGGACAGGGGGATTTCTACGAGCAGTACTTC,CASSLGQGDFYEQYF,TRBJ2-7,TRBV5-5,-,TRBD1
TGTGCCAGCAGCTTGGAGACCCCGCGCACAGGCGACACCTTC,CASSLETPRTGDTF,TRBJ1-2,TRBV7-9,-,-
TGTGCCAGCACTGAAAGGAAGAGTACTGAAGCTTTCTTT,CASTERKSTEAFF,TRBJ1-1,TRBV25-1,few,-
TGCAGTGCCGAACTAGCGGTAAACTACAATGAGCAGTTCTTC,CSAELAVNYNEQFF,TRBJ2-1,TRBV20-1,few,TRBD2
TGTGCCAGCAGCCCCCTGGGAGGGGATAATTCACCCCTCCACTTT,CASSPLGGDNSPLHF,TRBJ1-6,TRBV7-8,many,-
TGCAGTGCTAGAGATCTGAGGACAGGGAATTCCTACGAGCAGTACTTC,CSARDLRTGNSYEQYF,TRBJ2-7,TRBV20-1,-,TRBD1
TGTGCCAGCAGCCAAGTAGACGGGTTTGAGCAGTACTTC,CASSQVDGFEQYF,TRBJ2-7,TRBV3-1,many,-
TGTGCCAGCAGCTTATGGACGGATCAGCCCCAGCATTTT,CASSLWTDQPQHF,TRBJ1-5,TRBV7-2,many,-
TGCGCCAGCAGCTTGGGTGGGGATGAAAAACTGTTTTTT,CASSLGGDEKLFF,TRBJ1-4,TRBV5-1,-,-
TGCAGTGCTAGAGTACGGCTAGCGGGCCCTAGCACAGATACGCAGTATTTT,CSARVRLAGPSTDTQYF,TRBJ2-3,TRBV20-1,many,TRBD2
TGTGCCAGCAGCTCAATAGGGGGGCGCTCCTACGAGCAGTACTTC,CASSSIGGRSYEQYF,TRBJ2-7,TRBV5-6,-,-
TGTGCCAGCAGCTTAGGGCAGGGCCTAACCTACGAGCAGTACTTC,CASSLGQGLTYEQYF,TRBJ2-7,TRBV7-2,few,-
TGTGCCAGCAGCTTGGGGGAGGAGTATGGCTACACCTTC,CASSLGEEYGYTF,TRBJ1-2,TRBV5-4,many,-
TGTGCCAGCAGCTCCTCTCTCTACGAGCAGTACTTC,CASSSSLYEQYF,TRBJ2-7,TRBV7-2,-,-
TGCAGTGCTAGCGGGACTCTCAACACAGATACGCAGTATTTT,CSASGTLNTDTQYF,TRBJ2-3,TRBV20-1,-,-
TGTGCCAGCAGCGGACAGGGACAGGCGGTATCTCCCGGGGAGCTGTTTTTT,CASSGQGQAVSPGELFF,TRBJ2-2,TRBV7-2,-,TRBD1
TGTGCCAGCGGATACGGGACTAGCCTTACAGATACGCAGTATTTT,CASGYGTSLTDTQYF,TRBJ2-3,TRBV14,many,TRBD2
TGCGCCAGCAGCTACGGGCAGGTTGACAATGAGCAGTTCTTC,CASSYGQVDNEQFF,TRBJ2-1,TRBV5-1,many,-
TGCAGTGCCCAACCAGGTGGCTACACCTTC,CSAQPGGYTF,TRBJ1-2,TRBV20-1,many,-
TGTGCCTGGAGGGAAGCACCGCACACCGGGGAGCTGTTTTTT,CAWREAPHTGELFF,TRBJ2-2,TRBV30,-,-
TGTGCCAGCAGCCAATCCGGGTACTATGGCTACACCTTC,CASSQSGYYGYTF,TRBJ1-2,TRBV4-2,many,-
TGTGCCAGCAGCACCCGGGACGGAGGACTTAACTATGGCTACACCTTC,CASSTRDGGLNYGYTF,TRBJ1-2,TRBV7-2,-,-
TGTGCCAGCAGCGGGACAGATACTAACTATGGCTACACCTTC,CASSGTDTNYGYTF,TRBJ1-2,TRBV7-9,few,TRBD1
TGTGCCAGCAGCCAAGAGACTATACGGGAGGCAGCTGAAGCTTTCTTT,CASSQETIREAAEAFF,TRBJ1-1,TRBV3-1,-,-
TGCAGTGCTAGAGAGCGTATCGGTGAGCAGTTCTTC,CSARERIGEQFF,TRBJ2-1,TRBV20-1,-,-
TGTGCCAGCAGGGCCCCTAGCGGGGGAAGCACAGATACGCAGTATTTT,CASRAPSGGSTDTQYF,TRBJ2-3,TRBV12-3/TRBV12-4,few,TRBD2
TGTGCCAGCAGCACAGGAGGGACAGGAGATTTCTTT,CASSTGGTGDFF,TRBJ1-1,TRBV7-9,-,TRBD1
TGCGCCAGCAGCTCACCGGGACAGGGTGCCCATGTGGAGAACACTGAAGCTTTCTTT,CASSSPGQGAHVENTEAFF,TRBJ1-1,TRBV5-1,many,TRBD1
TGTGCCAGTAGTATCAACAGGGGAAACTCCTACGAGCAGTACTTC,CASSINRGNSYEQYF,TRBJ2-7,TRBV19,-,TRBD1
TGCAGCGCCAAAAGAAGGTCCTCGGGCAGCAACACCGGGGAGCTGTTTTTT,CSAKRRSSGSNTGELFF,TRBJ2-2,TRBV29-1,many,-
TGTGCCAGCGGCCGGGGGGGAACCGGGGAGCTGTTTTTT,CASGRGGTGELFF,TRBJ2-2,TRBV7-2,-,TRBD2
TGCAGCGTTGACCCGGGCGGAGATACGCAGTATTTT,CSVDPGGDTQYF,TRBJ2-3,TRBV29-1,-,-
TGTGCCAGCAGTGAAGCGCGGGGGCTTATGAACACTGAAGCTTTCTTT,CASSEARGLMNTEAFF,TRBJ1-1,TRBV2,-,-
TGTGCCAGCGGCCTGGGCGCGGCAGGGAACACTGAAGCTTTCTTT,CASGLGAAGNTEAFF,TRBJ1-1,TRBV7-8,-,-
TGCGCCAGCAGTGGGGCGGCCGCGACACTGTTTTTT,CASSGAAATLFF,TRBJ1-4,TRBV10-2,-,-
TGCAGCGTTGAAGCCTACAATAGACAGGGGGTATCACACGAGCAGTACTTC,CSVEAYNRQGVSHEQYF,TRBJ2-7,TRBV29-1,many,TRBD1
TGCAGTGCTAGCCAGGGCCTATCTAATGAAAAACTGTTTTTT,CSASQGLSNEKLFF,TRBJ1-4,TRBV20-1,many,-
TGCGCCAGCAGAGAAGGACTAGCGGGCTCGAATGAGCAGTTCTTC,CASREGLAGSNEQFF,TRBJ2-1,TRBV5-1,many,TRBD2
TGCAGTGCTAGAGATAAGGGAACCTACGAGCAGTACTTC,CSARDKGTYEQYF,TRBJ2-7,TRBV20-1,few,-
TGCAGTGCTCTAACCGGGACTACCGTATACGAGCAGTACTTC,CSALTGTTVYEQYF,TRBJ2-7,TRBV20-1,few,TRBD2
TGTGCCAGCAGCCAAGTCCCAATCACTGAAGCTTTCTTT,CASSQVPITEAFF,TRBJ1-1,TRBV3-1,few,-